The source of this T cell receptor (beta chain) is a study of blood T cell repertoires in COVID-19. At the level of the study: Some COVID-19 samples were acute and others convalescent; all came from the United States, Italy and Spain. PBMCs, B-cell-depleted T cells, or T cells provided the cDNA or gDNA that made up the material.

The V gene lost 4 bases and the J gene lost 1 base, with 10 bases spanning the gap. The CDR3 spans 14 residues. The germline V gene encodes CDR1 MNHEY and CDR2 SMNVEV (reference sequence). Authors' methods: The authors estimated nucleated cell counts from reference gene primer amplification. Clones were sequenced by immunoSEQ multiplex PCR, and TCRdb holds only the in-frame ones, with some missing. D and trimming come from the DNA, and the V and J calls and clone size come from that table. The table has about 240,000 clones, roughly 80% seen once. The specimen sequenced was peripheral blood. This receptor was identified in a young woman with acute or convalescent COVID-19. V gene TRBV27 combines with J gene TRBJ2-5; tentative D call: TRBD1 (5 bases). The CDR3, as DNA: TGTGCCAGCAGTTCTGACAGACTCCAAGAGACCCAGTACTTC. This encodes CASSSDRLQETQYF.